Listed here are 19 T cell receptor beta chains from one sample, sequenced in a study of T cells in tuberculosis. Generated by immunoSEQ multiplex PCR, the TCRdb table keeps only in-frame clones and is missing some. The data hold under 45,000 clones, with 91% observed a single time. Stated time point: new active TB diagnosis, blood taken before or within 7 days of starting treatment. The specimen comprised PBMCs, sampled at tuberculosis diagnosis. The receptors come from an adult with tuberculosis.

This chain uses TRBV27 with TRBJ1-1; tentatively, D is TRBD1 (6 bases). The ends were cut back, 3 bases at V and 6 bases at J, with 11 bases in the middle. This CDR3 comprises 13 residues. Per germline, CDR1 MNHEY and CDR2 SMNVEV (reference sequence). The chain's CDR3 is CASSFQQGSEAFF. Here the CDR3 DNA reads TGTGCCAGCAGTTTCCAACAGGGTTCTGAAGCTTTCTTT.

V is TRBV6-6 and J is TRBJ2-3; possibly TRBD2 for D (5 bases). This CDR3 region has 14 residues. Germline loops: CDR1 MNHNY, CDR2 SVGAGI (reference sequence). V shed 10 bases and J shed 5 bases, with 19 bases lying between them. CDR3 amino acids: CANSRTKEGDTQYF. CDR3 sequence (DNA): TGTGCCAACTCGAGGACGAAAGAGGGAGATACGCAGTATTTT.

The chain joins TRBV6-1 to TRBJ1-2; tentatively, D is TRBD1 (5 bases). The germline V gene has CDR1 MNHNS and CDR2 SASEGT. Trimming stripped 6 bases from V and 6 bases from J, with 17 bases between. This CDR3 is built from 14 residues. Here the CDR3 reads CASSFKGREHGYTF. The DNA for the CDR3 is TGTGCCAGCAGCTTCAAGGGCAGGGAACATGGCTACACCTTC.

J is TRBJ2-7 and V is TRBV30, with D unresolved. This CDR3 region has 12 residues. Germline-derived CDR1 and CDR2 are GTSNPN and SVGIG (reference sequence). Trimming took off 3 bases at V and 2 bases at J, with 8 bases between the two ends. The CDR3 nucleotides are TGTGCCTGGAGCCCTGGGCCCTACGAGCAGTACTTC. It specifies CAWSPGPYEQYF.

CDR3 in amino acids: CASSESPGRSNYGYTF. DNA of the CDR3: TGTGCCAGCAGTGAATCGCCGGGAAGGTCTAACTATGGCTACACCTTC. The chain couples TRBV25-1 to TRBJ1-2, with D unclear. This CDR3 spans 16 amino acids. With 1 base removed from V and 0 bases from J, the gap between germline ends came to 12 bases. Germline lookup yields CDR1 MGHDK and CDR2 SYGVNS.

J is TRBJ2-1 and V is TRBV25-1, with D tentatively TRBD1 (6 bases). The CDR3 totals 13 residues. With 4 bases removed from V and 12 bases from J, the gap between germline ends came to 16 bases. The germline gives CDR1 MGHDK, CDR2 SYGVNS. The CDR3 protein is CASSAGTPAGQFF. In DNA, the CDR3 is TGTGCCAGCAGTGCCGGGACACCCGCAGGGCAGTTCTTC.

This clone was counted between two and nine times. The chain has TRBV19 and TRBJ1-1; maybe TRBD1 (5 bases). The CDR3 extends over 13 amino acids. Trimming shortened V by 1 base and J by 4 bases, and 7 bases separated the two germline ends. The V gene's germline CDR1 is LNHDA and CDR2 SQIVND (reference sequence). The CDR3 DNA reads as TGTGCCAGTAGTATAGGGGGGGGCACTGAAGCTTTCTTT. Amino acid sequence: CASSIGGGTEAFF.

V gene TRBV7-6 combines with J gene TRBJ2-3, with D maybe TRBD2 (6 bases). With 1 base removed from V and 0 bases from J, the gap between germline ends came to 11 bases. The germline CDR1 and CDR2 sequences are SGHVS and FNYEAQ. CDR3 size: 16 residues. CDR3 region: CASSLVLRGSTDTQYF. The CDR3 DNA is TGTGCCAGCAGCTTAGTTTTGCGGGGTAGCACAGATACGCAGTATTTT.

The V call is TRBV6-1, the J call TRBJ2-7, with a tentative D call TRBD2 (5 bases). The V and J ends lost 3 bases and 7 bases respectively, with 19 bases between them. Germline V CDR1 and CDR2: MNHNS, SASEGT. The CDR3 covers 15 residues. The CDR3 protein is CASSDLAPKPREQYV. CDR3 coding DNA: TGTGCCAGCAGTGACTTAGCGCCGAAACCGAGGGAGCAGTACGTC.

This clone has a single count. The chain carries TRBV9 and TRBJ1-2; D unclear. CDR1 is SGDLS and CDR2 is YYNGEE in the germline V gene. V dropped 6 bases and J dropped 4 bases, with 19 bases sitting between them. The CDR3 consists of 15 residues. The DNA for the CDR3 is TGTGCCAGCACCCCCGATCCCGGACTGCCCTATGGCTACACCTTC. The encoded protein is CASTPDPGLPYGYTF.

V and J are TRBV4-1 and TRBJ1-1; 9 bases are a match to TRBD1. V dropped 4 bases and J dropped 1; count of bases not matched to a gene: 10. The CDR3 sequence is 17 residues long. CDR1 is MGHRA and CDR2 is YSYEKL in the germline V gene. The CDR3 bases are TGCGCCAGCAGCCGCATCTCGGCGACAGGGGGGAACACTGAAGCTTTCTTT. Protein sequence: CASSRISATGGNTEAFF.

The V call is TRBV28, the J call TRBJ1-1, with a possible D match to TRBD1 (5 bases). Germline V gene lookup returns CDR1 MDHEN and CDR2 SYDVKM. CDR3 size: 14 residues. V gave up 2 bases and J gave up 1 base, with 8 bases separating them. The CDR3 DNA reads as TGTGCCAGCAGTTTAGGGGGGTCGAACACTGAAGCTTTCTTT. Encoded protein: CASSLGGSNTEAFF.

This chain connects TRBV4-3 to TRBJ1-1, with D unresolved. The germline gives CDR1 LGHNA, CDR2 YSLEER. The CDR3 runs 15 residues. Trimming took off 0 bases at V and 1 base at J, with 9 bases between the two ends. The CDR3 DNA reads as TGCGCCAGCAGCCAAGATTCAGGAGGGAACACTGAAGCTTTCTTT. It specifies CASSQDSGGNTEAFF.

The rearrangement joins TRBV30 to TRBJ2-7; the D is unclear. This CDR3 has 12 residues. Trimming pared 3 bases from V and 2 bases from J, leaving 8 bases between. Looked up from germline, CDR1 is GTSNPN and CDR2 is SVGIG (reference sequence). CDR3 protein: CAWRTGTYEQYF. CDR3 bases: TGTGCCTGGAGGACTGGAACCTACGAGCAGTACTTC.

This clone was observed a few times. The chain joins TRBV9 to TRBJ2-2; D may be TRBD2 (6 bases). V lost 4 bases to trimming and J lost 7 bases, with 11 bases between them. Germline CDR1 SGDLS, CDR2 YYNGEE. The CDR3 is made up of 13 amino acids. This chain's CDR3 is CASSPRLDGELFF. Written as DNA, the CDR3 is TGTGCCAGCAGCCCCAGACTAGACGGGGAGCTGTTTTTT.

The chain combines TRBV30 with TRBJ2-3, with 9 nucleotides matching TRBD1. The V gene end was trimmed by 1 base and the J gene end by 9 bases; junction bases not matched to a gene: 14. The V gene's germline CDR1 is GTSNPN and CDR2 SVGIG (reference sequence). This CDR3 spans 16 amino acids. CDR3 bases: TGTGCCTGGAGTGGACAAGGAGGGACAGGGCCCGACACGCAGTATTTT. It is translated as CAWSGQGGTGPDTQYF.

The chain couples TRBV4-3 to TRBJ2-5, with TRBD1 matching over 7 bases. After removal of 4 bases from V and 4 bases from J, the junction contained 9 bases not matched to a gene. Germline V CDR1 and CDR2: LGHNA, YSLEER. The CDR3 runs to 15 residues. The chain's CDR3 is CASSPRGQVGETQYF. CDR3 in DNA: TGCGCCAGCAGCCCTCGCGGACAGGTCGGAGAGACCCAGTACTTC.

The CDR3 loop is CSVAVRAAGNTIYF. The CDR3, as DNA: TGCAGCGTTGCGGTCAGGGCAGCTGGAAACACCATATATTTT. The V gene is TRBV29-1, the J gene TRBJ1-3; D possibly corresponds to TRBD1 (5 bases). The V end lost 4 bases, the J end lost 2 bases, and 12 bases lay between the germline ends. The CDR3 is made up of 14 amino acids. Looked up from germline, CDR1 is SQVTM and CDR2 is ANQGSEA.

This chain links TRBV2 with TRBJ1-2; D might be TRBD1 (6 bases). Germline V gene data show CDR1 as SNHLY and CDR2 as FYNNEI. V was pared by 7 bases and J by 8 bases, with 20 bases between. This CDR3 spans 14 amino acids. CDR3 amino acids: CASNPQGNLGGYTF. Here the CDR3 DNA reads TGTGCCAGCAACCCACAGGGCAACCTAGGCGGCTACACCTTC.